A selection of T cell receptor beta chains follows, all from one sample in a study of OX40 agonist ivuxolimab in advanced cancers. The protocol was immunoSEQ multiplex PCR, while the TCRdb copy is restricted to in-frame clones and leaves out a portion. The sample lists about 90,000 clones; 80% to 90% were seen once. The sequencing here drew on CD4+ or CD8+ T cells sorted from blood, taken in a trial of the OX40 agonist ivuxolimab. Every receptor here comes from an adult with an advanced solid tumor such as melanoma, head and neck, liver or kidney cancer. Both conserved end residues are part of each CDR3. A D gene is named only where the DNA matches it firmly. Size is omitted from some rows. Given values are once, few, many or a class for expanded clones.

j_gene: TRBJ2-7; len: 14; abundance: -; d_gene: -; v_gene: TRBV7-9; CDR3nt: TGTGCCAGCAGCTCCGGGTTGCTCTCCTACGAGCAGTACTTC; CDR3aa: CASSSGLLSYEQYF
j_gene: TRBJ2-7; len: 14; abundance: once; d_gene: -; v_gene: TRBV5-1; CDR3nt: TGCGCCAGCAGCTCCCGGGACGCCAGCTACGAGCAGTACTTC; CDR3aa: CASSSRDASYEQYF
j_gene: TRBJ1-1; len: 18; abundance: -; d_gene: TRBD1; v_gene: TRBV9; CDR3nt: TGTGCCAGCAGCGTAGCAACCGGGACAGGGTTTCTAGGGACTGAAGCTTTCTTT; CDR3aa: CASSVATGTGFLGTEAFF
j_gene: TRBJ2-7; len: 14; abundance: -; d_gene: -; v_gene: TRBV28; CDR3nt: TGTGCCAGCAGTTCCCCAGACACAGCCTACGAGCAGTACTTC; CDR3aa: CASSSPDTAYEQYF
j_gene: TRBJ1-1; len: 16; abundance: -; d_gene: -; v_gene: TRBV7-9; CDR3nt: TGTGCCAGCAGCTTAAAAGGGACTCGACAGAACACTGAAGCTTTCTTT; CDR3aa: CASSLKGTRQNTEAFF
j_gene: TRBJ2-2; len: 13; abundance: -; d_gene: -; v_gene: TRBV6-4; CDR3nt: TGTGCCAGCAGTGACAGGGGCACCGGGGAGCTGTTTTTT; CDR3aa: CASSDRGTGELFF
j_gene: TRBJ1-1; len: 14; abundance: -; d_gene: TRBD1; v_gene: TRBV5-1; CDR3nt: TGCGCCAGCAGCTTGACGACAGGGAGGTCTGAAGCTTTCTTT; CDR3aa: CASSLTTGRSEAFF
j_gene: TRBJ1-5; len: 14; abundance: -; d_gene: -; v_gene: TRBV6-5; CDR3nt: TGTGCCAGCAGCTCCATTGACAGGAATCAGCCCCAGCATTTT; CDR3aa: CASSSIDRNQPQHF
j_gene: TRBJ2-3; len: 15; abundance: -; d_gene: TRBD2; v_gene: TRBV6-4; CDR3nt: TGTGCCAGCAGTGAATCGGCGGGGGAGACAGATACGCAGTATTTT; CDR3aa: CASSESAGETDTQYF
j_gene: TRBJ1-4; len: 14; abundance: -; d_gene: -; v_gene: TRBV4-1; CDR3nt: TGCGCCAGCAGCCAAGAGACACGAGATGAAAAACTGTTTTTT; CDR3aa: CASSQETRDEKLFF
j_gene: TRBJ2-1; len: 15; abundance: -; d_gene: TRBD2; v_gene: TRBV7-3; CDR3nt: TGTGCCAGCAGCGCAACTAGCGGAGGCTACAATGAGCAGTTCTTC; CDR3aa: CASSATSGGYNEQFF
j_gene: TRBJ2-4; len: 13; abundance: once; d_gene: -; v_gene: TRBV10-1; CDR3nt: TGCGCCAGCAGTGAGTCTGGGAGAGACATTCAGTACTTC; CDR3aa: CASSESGRDIQYF
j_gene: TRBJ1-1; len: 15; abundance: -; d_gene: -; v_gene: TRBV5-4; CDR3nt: TGTGCCAGCAGCTTTGGGGCAGGGCTGAACACTGAAGCTTTCTTT; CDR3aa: CASSFGAGLNTEAFF
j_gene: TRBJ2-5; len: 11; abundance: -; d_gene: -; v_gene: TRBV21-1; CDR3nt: TGTGCTAGGTGTAGCCAAGAGACCCAGTACTTC; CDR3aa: CARCSQETQYF
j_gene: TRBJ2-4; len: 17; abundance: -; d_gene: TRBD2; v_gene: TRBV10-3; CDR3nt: TGTGCCATCAGTGATATGTATGCGGGAGCCTCCAAAAACATTCAGTACTTC; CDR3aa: CAISDMYAGASKNIQYF
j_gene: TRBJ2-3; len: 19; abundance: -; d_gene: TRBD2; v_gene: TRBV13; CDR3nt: TGTGCCAGCAGCCCCTCGACTAGCGGGAGGCTGAGGGGGACAGATACGCAGTATTTT; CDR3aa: CASSPSTSGRLRGTDTQYF
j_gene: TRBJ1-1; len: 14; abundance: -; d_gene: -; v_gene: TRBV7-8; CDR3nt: TGTGCCAGCAGCTCGACACTGACAGGAACTGAAGCTTTCTTT; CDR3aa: CASSSTLTGTEAFF
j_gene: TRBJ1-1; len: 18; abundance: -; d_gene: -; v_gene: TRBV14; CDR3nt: TGTGCCAGCAGCCATGACGGGGGGGACTTCAGAATGAACACTGAAGCTTTCTTT; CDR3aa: CASSHDGGDFRMNTEAFF
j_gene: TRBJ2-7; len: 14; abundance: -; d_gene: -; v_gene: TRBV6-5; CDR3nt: TGTGCCAGCAGTTCCTGGGGGAACCTCTACGAGCAGTACTTC; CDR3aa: CASSSWGNLYEQYF
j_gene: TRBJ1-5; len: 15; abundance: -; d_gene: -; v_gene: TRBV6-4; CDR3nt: TGTGCCAGCAGTCCCGAAGGGGGTAGCAATCAGCCCCAGCATTTT; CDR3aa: CASSPEGGSNQPQHF
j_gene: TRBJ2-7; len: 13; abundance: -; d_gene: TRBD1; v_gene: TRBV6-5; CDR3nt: TGTGCCAGCGTGTGGGACAGGGCCTACGAGCAGTACTTC; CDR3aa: CASVWDRAYEQYF
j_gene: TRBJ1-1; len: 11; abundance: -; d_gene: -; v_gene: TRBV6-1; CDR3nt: TGTGCCAGCAGACCATACTTTGAAGCTTTCTTT; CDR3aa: CASRPYFEAFF
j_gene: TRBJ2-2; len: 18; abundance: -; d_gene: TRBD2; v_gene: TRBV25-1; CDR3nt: TGTGCCAGCAGTGTGCGGGCTAGCGGGAGTTTGGACACCGGGGAGCTGTTTTTT; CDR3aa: CASSVRASGSLDTGELFF
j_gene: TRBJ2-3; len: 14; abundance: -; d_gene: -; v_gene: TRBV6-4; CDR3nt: TGTGCCAGCAGTGACTCGGAGGGGTCAGATACGCAGTATTTT; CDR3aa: CASSDSEGSDTQYF
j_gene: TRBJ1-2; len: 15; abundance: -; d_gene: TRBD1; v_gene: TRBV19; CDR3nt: TGTGCCAGTAGTATAGAAACAGGGGAGTTGGATGGCTACACCTTC; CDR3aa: CASSIETGELDGYTF
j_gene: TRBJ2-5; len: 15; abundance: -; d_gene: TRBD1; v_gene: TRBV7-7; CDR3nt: TGTGCTAGCAGCCTCAACAGGGGCCCACAAGAGACCCAGTACTTC; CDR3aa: CASSLNRGPQETQYF
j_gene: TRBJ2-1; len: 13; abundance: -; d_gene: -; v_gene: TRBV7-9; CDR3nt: TGTGCCAGCAGCTCCCCAGGTTACAATGAGCAGTTCTTC; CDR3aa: CASSSPGYNEQFF
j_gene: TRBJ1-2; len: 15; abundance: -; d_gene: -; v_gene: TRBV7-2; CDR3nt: TGTGCCAGCAGCTTAGACGGGGGTTCCCTGTATGGCTACACCTTC; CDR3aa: CASSLDGGSLYGYTF
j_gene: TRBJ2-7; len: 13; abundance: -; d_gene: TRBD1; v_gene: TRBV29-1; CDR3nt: TGCAGCGTCGCGGCGGGACAGGGCTACGAGCAGTACTTC; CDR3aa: CSVAAGQGYEQYF
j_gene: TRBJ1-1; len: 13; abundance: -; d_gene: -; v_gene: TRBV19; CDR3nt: TGTGCCAGTAGCGGAGGACGGTTCACTGAAGCTTTCTTT; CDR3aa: CASSGGRFTEAFF
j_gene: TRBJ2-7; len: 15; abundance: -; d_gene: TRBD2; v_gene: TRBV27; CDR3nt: TGTGCCAGCAGTTTCTGGACTAGCGCCAACTACGAGCAGTACTTC; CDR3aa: CASSFWTSANYEQYF
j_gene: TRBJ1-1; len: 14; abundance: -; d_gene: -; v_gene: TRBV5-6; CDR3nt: TGTGCCAGCAGCCTCCGGGGACATGCGGCTGAAGCTTTCTTT; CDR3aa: CASSLRGHAAEAFF
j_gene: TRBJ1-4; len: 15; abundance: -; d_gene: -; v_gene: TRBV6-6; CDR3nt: TGTGCCAGCAGTTATTTGGGGCAGGGTAATGAAAAACTGTTTTTT; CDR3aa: CASSYLGQGNEKLFF
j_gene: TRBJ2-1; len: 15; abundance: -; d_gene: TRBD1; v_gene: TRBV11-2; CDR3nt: TGTGCCAGCAGGTTCTGGGGACAGGGGAAGGATGAGCAGTTCTTC; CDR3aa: CASRFWGQGKDEQFF
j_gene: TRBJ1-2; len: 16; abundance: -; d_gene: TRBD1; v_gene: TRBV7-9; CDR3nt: TGTGCCAGCAGCCAACAACCCGGACAGGGGGTAGATGGCTACACCTTC; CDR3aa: CASSQQPGQGVDGYTF
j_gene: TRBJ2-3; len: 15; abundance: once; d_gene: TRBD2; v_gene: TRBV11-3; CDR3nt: TGTGCCAGCAGTTGGACTAGCGGGAGACCGGATACGCAGTATTTT; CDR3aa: CASSWTSGRPDTQYF
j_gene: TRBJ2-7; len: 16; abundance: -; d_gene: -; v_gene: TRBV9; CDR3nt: TGTGCCAGCAGCTTCAGGGTGGACGGGAGTTCCTACGAGCAGTACTTC; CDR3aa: CASSFRVDGSSYEQYF
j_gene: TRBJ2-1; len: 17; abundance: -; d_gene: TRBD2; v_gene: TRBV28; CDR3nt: TGTGCCAGCAGTTGGGGGGGAGCTACCAGCTCCTACAATGAGCAGTTCTTC; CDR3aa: CASSWGGATSSYNEQFF
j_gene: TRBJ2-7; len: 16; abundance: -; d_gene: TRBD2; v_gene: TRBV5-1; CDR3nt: TGCGCCAGCAGCACCGCCGGTAGCGGGAGCTCCTACGAGCAGTACTTC; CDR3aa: CASSTAGSGSSYEQYF
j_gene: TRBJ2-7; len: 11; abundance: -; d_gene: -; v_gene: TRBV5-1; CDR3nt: TGCGCCAGCAGCTCCCAGGGCGAGCAGTACTTC; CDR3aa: CASSSQGEQYF
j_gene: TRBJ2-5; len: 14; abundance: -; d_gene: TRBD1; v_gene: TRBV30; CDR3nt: TGTGCCTGGGCCGGGGCAGGGGGCGAAGAGACCCAGTACTTC; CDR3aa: CAWAGAGGEETQYF
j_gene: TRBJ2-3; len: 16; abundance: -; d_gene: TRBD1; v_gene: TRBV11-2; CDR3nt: TGTGCCAGCAGCTGGACAGGGGGCGAAAGCACAGATACGCAGTATTTT; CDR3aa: CASSWTGGESTDTQYF
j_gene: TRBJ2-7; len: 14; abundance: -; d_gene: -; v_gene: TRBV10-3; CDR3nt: TGTGCCATCAGTGAGGGGGGGCTACCCTACGAGCAGTACTTC; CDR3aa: CAISEGGLPYEQYF
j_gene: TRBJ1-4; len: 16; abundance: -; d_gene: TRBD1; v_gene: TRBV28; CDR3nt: TGTGCCAGCAGCCCACGACAGGGACAGGATGGTGAAAAACTGTTTTTT; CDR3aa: CASSPRQGQDGEKLFF
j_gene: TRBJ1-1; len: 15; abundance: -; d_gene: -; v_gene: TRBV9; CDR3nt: TGTGCCAGCAGCGTAGTTGCCAGTGGCAACACTGAAGCTTTCTTT; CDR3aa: CASSVVASGNTEAFF
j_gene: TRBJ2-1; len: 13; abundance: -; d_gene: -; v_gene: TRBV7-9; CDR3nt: TGTGCCAGCAGCCCCGGATACGACAATGAGCAGTTCTTC; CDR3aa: CASSPGYDNEQFF
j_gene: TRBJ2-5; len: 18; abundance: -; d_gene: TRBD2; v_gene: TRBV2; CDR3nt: TGTGCCAGCAGCGAAGATAGAGCGGGAGGGGGGGCAAGGAGTCCCCAGTACTTC; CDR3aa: CASSEDRAGGGARSPQYF
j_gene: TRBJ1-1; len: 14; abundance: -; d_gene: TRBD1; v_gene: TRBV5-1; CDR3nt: TGCGCCAGCAGCCCCGGGACAGGGGGCACTGAAGCTTTCTTT; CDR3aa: CASSPGTGGTEAFF
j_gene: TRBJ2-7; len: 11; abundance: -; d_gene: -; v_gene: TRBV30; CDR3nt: TGTGCCTGGAGAGAATCCTACGAGCAGTACTTC; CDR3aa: CAWRESYEQYF
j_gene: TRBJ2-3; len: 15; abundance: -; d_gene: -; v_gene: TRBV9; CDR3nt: TGTGCCAGCAGCGTAGATGGGACTAGCACAGATACGCAGTATTTT; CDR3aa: CASSVDGTSTDTQYF
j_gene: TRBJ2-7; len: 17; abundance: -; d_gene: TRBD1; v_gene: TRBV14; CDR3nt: TGTGCCAGCAGCCAAAACCGACAGGGTAGTCTGATCTACGAGCAGTACTTC; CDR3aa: CASSQNRQGSLIYEQYF
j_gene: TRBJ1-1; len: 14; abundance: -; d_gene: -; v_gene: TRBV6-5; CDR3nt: TGTGCCAGCAGTTACTCAGTTCCGAACACTGAAGCTTTCTTT; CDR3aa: CASSYSVPNTEAFF
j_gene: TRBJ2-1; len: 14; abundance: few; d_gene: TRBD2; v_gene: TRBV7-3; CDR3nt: TGTGCCAGCAGCCCCCCGGGACTAGCGGATGAGCAGTTCTTC; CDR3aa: CASSPPGLADEQFF